The clone carrying this T cell receptor (beta chain) came up once. The antigen is undetermined. The junction departs from germline at one end; a sequencing error may be responsible. The CDR3 totals 12 residues. Germline-derived CDR1 and CDR2 are LNHNV and YYDKDF (reference sequence). These data come from a study of T cell responses to AZD1222 COVID-19 vaccine. Broader study findings: Spike regions recognized by vaccine-associated CD4 TCRs spanned the protein, led by 160-218 and 743-854. Clonal diversity was possibly underestimated, and the donors were mostly white British, with more females. Repertoires in all cases were sampled only once the peak T cell response had passed.

Clones were sequenced by immunoSEQ multiplex PCR, and TCRdb holds only the in-frame ones, with some missing. The profile shows approximately 100,000 clones, 91% of them singletons. V is TRBV15 and J is TRBJ2-1, with 7 nucleotides matching TRBD2. Here the sequenced sample was peripheral blood, taken on day 0 of AZD1222 vaccination. The source of this sequence is an adult in good health. CDR3 protein: CATSGERDLKFF. CDR3 nucleotides: TGTGCCACCAGCGGAGAGCGGGATTTAAAGTTCTTC.